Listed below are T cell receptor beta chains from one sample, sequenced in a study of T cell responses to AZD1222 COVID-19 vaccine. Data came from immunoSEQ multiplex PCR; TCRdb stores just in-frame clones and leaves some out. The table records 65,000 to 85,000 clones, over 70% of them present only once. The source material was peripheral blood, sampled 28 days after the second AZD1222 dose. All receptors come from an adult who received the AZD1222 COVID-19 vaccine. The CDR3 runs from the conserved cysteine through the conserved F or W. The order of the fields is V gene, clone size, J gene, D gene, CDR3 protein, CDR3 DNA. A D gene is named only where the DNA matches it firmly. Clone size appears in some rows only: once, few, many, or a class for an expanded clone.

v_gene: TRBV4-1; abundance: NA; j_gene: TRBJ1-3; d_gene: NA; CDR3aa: CASSQETPFGGNTIYF; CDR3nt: TGCGCCAGCAGCCAAGAAACACCCTTTGGGGGGAACACCATATATTTT
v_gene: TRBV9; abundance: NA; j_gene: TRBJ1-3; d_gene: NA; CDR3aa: CASSVADGGNTIYF; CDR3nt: TGTGCCAGCAGCGTAGCCGACGGAGGAAACACCATATATTTT
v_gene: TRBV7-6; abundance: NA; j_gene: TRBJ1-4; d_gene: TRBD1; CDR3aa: CASSAGTGSGEKLFF; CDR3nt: TGTGCCAGCAGCGCCGGGACAGGGTCGGGGGAAAAACTGTTTTTT
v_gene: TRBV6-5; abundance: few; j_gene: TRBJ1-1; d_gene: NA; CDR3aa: CASSYKGRGEAFF; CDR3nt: TGTGCCAGCAGTTATAAGGGACGGGGTGAAGCTTTCTTT
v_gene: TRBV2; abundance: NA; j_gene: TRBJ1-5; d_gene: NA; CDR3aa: CASSEDPLLLAQHF; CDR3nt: TGTGCCAGCAGTGAAGACCCTTTACTTTTGGCCCAGCATTTT
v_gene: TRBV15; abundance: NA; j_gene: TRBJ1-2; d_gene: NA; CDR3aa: CATSRDFDQTGYTF; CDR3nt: TGTGCCACCAGCAGAGATTTTGACCAGACGGGCTACACCTTC
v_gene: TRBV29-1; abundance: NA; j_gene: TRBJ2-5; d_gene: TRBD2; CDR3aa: CSVRGTSGDWETQYF; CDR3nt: TGCAGCGTCCGAGGGACTAGCGGGGATTGGGAGACCCAGTACTTC
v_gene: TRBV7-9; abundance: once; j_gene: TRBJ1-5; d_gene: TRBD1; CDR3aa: CASSGTGRPQHF; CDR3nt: TGTGCCAGCAGCGGGACAGGGAGGCCCCAGCATTTT
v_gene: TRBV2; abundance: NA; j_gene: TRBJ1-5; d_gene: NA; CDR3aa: CASSLDIGGNQPQHF; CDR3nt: TGTGCCAGCAGTTTGGACATAGGTGGCAATCAGCCCCAGCATTTT
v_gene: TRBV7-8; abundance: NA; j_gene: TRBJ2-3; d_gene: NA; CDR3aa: CASSLAISDTQYF; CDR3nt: TGTGCCAGCAGCTTAGCGATATCAGATACGCAGTATTTT
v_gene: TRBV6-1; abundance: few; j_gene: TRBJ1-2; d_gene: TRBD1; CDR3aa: CASSERQGADGYTF; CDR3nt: TGTGCCAGCAGTGAAAGGCAGGGGGCGGATGGCTACACCTTC
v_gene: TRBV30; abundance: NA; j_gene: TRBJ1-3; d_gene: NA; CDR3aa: CAWSVLEDTIYF; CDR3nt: TGTGCCTGGAGTGTACTCGAGGACACCATATATTTT
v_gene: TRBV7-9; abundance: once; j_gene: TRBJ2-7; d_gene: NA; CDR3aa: CASSSTTALKTGGDLKQYF; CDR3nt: TGTGCCAGCAGCTCCACAACCGCCCTGAAGACGGGTGGAGATCTCAAGCAGTACTTC
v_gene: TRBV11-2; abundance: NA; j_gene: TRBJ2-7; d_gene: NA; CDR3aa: CASSLDTETNSADEQYF; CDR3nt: TGTGCCAGCAGCTTAGATACGGAGACCAATTCTGCCGACGAGCAGTACTTC
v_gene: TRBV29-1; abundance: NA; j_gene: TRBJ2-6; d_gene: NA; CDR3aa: CSASSGANVLTF; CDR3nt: TGCAGCGCTTCCTCTGGGGCCAACGTCCTGACTTTC
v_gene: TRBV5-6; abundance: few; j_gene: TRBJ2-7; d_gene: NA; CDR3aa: CASSLVSLSSYEQYF; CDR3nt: TGTGCCAGCAGCTTGGTCAGCCTCAGCTCCTACGAGCAGTACTTC
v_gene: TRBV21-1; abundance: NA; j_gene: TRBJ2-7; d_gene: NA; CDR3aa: CASRCKLRGRTYEQYF; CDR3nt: TGTGCCAGCAGATGTAAACTCAGGGGAAGAACCTACGAGCAGTACTTC
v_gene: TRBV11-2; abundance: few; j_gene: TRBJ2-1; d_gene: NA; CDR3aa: CASSYTNRDGNEQFF; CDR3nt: TGTGCCAGCAGTTATACGAACAGGGATGGCAATGAGCAGTTCTTC
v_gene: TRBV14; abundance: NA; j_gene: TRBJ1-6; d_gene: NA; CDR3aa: CASSKDRLYNSPLHF; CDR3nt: TGTGCCAGCAGCAAGGACAGACTCTATAATTCACCCCTCCACTTT
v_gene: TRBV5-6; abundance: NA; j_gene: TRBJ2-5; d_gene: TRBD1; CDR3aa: CASSLDRGETQYF; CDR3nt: TGTGCCAGCAGCTTGGACAGGGGAGAGACCCAGTACTTC
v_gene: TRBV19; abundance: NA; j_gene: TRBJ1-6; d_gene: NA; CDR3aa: CAIKDASINSPLHF; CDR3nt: TGTGCCATTAAGGACGCATCGATTAATTCACCCCTCCACTTT
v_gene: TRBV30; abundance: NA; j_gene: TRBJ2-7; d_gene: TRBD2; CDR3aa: CAWSGGASVYEQYF; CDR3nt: TGTGCCTGGAGCGGGGGGGCCTCGGTATACGAGCAGTACTTC
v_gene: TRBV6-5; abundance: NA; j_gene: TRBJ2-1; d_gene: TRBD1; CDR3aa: CASSPQQGSRNEQFF; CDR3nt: TGTGCCAGCAGTCCTCAACAGGGGTCCAGAAATGAGCAGTTCTTC
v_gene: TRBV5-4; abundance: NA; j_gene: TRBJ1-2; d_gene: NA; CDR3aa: CASSSGNTNYGYTF; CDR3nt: TGTGCCAGCAGCTCAGGAAATACTAACTATGGCTACACCTTC
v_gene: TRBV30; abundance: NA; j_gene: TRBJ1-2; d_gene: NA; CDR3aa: CAWTTRAHGYTF; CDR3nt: TGTGCCTGGACTACCAGGGCCCATGGCTACACCTTC
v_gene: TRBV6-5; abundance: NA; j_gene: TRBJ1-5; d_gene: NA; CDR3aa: CARPGHQTNQPQHF; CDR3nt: TGTGCCAGACCGGGACACCAGACTAATCAGCCCCAGCATTTT
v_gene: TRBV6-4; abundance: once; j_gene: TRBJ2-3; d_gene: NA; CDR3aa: CASSVSISTDTQYF; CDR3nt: TGTGCCAGCAGTGTGTCTATCAGCACAGATACGCAGTATTTT
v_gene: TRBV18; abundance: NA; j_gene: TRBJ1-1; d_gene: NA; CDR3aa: CASSPTTGSRENTEAFF; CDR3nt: TGTGCCAGCTCACCGACCACAGGGTCCCGGGAGAACACTGAAGCTTTCTTT
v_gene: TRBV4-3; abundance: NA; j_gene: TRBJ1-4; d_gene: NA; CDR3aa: CASSQVGGQSNEKLFF; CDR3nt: TGCGCCAGCAGCCAAGTCGGTGGGCAGAGTAATGAAAAACTGTTTTTT
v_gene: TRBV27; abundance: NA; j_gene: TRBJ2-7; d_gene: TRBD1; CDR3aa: CASSPENYRGRREQYF; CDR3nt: TGTGCCAGCAGTCCCGAAAACTACAGGGGGCGGAGGGAGCAGTACTTC
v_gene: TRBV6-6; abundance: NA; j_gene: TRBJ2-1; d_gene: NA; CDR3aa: CASSYSGGRGNEQFF; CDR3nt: TGTGCCAGCAGTTACTCCGGGGGGCGAGGCAATGAGCAGTTCTTC
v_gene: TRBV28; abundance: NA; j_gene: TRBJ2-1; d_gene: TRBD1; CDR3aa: CASSLGQGAGEQFF; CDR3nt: TGTGCCAGCAGTTTGGGACAGGGGGCGGGTGAGCAGTTCTTC
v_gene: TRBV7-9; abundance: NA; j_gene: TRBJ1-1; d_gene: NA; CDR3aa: CASRKNTEAFF; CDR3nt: TGTGCCAGCAGAAAAAACACTGAAGCTTTCTTT
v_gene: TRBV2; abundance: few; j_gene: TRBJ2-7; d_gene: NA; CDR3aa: CASNARGPGYEQYF; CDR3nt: TGTGCCAGCAATGCTAGGGGCCCTGGTTACGAGCAGTACTTC
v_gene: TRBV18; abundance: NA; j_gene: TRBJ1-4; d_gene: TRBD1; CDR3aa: CASSRGQGEVLFF; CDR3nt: TGTGCCAGCTCTAGGGGACAGGGAGAGGTTCTGTTTTTT
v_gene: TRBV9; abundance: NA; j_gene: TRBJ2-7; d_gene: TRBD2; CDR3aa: CASSVGGGARSYEQYF; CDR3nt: TGTGCCAGCAGCGTAGGCGGGGGGGCCCGTTCATACGAGCAGTACTTC
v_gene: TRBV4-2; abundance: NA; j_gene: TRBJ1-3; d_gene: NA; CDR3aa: CASSQDWAGGGPGNTIYF; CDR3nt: TGTGCCAGCAGCCAAGATTGGGCAGGTGGGGGTCCTGGAAACACCATATATTTT
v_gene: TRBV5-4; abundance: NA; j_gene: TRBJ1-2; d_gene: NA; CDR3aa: CASSLDNYGYTF; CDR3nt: TGTGCCAGCAGCTTAGACAACTATGGCTACACCTTC
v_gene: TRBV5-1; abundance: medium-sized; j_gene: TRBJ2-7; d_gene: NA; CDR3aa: CASSLLGFGYEQYF; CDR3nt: TGCGCCAGCAGCTTGTTGGGATTCGGATACGAGCAGTACTTC
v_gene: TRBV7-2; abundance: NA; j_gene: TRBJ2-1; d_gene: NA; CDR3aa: CASSRRWGAYNEQFF; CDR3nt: TGTGCCAGCAGCCGGAGGTGGGGGGCGTACAATGAGCAGTTCTTC
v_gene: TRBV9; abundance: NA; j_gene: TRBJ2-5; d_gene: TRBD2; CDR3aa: CASSGTSGGAETQYF; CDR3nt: TGTGCCAGCAGCGGGACTAGCGGGGGGGCAGAGACCCAGTACTTC
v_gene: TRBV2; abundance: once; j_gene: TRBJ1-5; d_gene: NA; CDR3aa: CASSSRGASNQPQHF; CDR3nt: TGTGCCAGCAGCAGCAGGGGCGCAAGCAATCAGCCCCAGCATTTT
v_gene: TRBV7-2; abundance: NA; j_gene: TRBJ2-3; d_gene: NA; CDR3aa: CASTPAQGHDTQYF; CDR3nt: TGTGCCAGCACTCCCGCGCAGGGCCACGATACGCAGTATTTT
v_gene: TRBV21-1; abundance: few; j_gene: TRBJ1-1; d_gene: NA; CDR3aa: CASRTTGQGLMNTEAFF; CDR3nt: TGTGCCAGCCGGACGACGGGACAGGGGCTGATGAACACTGAAGCTTTCTTT
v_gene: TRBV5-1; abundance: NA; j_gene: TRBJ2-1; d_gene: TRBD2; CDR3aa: CASSLDPSGASYNEQFF; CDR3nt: TGCGCCAGCAGCTTGGATCCTAGCGGGGCCTCCTACAATGAGCAGTTCTTC
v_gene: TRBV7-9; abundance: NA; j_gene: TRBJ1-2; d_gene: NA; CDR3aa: CASSLQGNYGYTF; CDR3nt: TGTGCCAGCAGCTTGCAGGGTAACTATGGCTACACCTTC
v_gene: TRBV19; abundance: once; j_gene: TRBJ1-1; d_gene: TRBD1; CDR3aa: CASSIGDRVSFTEAFF; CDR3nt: TGTGCCAGTAGTATAGGAGACAGGGTATCCTTCACTGAAGCTTTCTTT
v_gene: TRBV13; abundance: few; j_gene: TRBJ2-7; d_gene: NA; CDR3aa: CASRYTTGGNYEQYF; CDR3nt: TGTGCCAGCAGGTACACTACGGGGGGCAACTACGAGCAGTACTTC
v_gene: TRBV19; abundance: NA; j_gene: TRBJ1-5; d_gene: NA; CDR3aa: CASSTSVGQPQHF; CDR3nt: TGTGCCAGTAGTACGTCAGTGGGACAGCCCCAGCATTTT
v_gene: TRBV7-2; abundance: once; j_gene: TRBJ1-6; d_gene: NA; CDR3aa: CASSLVFGNKGSPLHF; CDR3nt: TGTGCCAGCAGCTTAGTGTTCGGGAATAAGGGTTCACCCCTCCACTTT
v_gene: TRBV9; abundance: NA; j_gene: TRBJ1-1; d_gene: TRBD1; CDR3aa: CASSGDRASKAFF; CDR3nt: TGTGCCAGCAGCGGGGACAGGGCGAGTAAAGCTTTCTTT
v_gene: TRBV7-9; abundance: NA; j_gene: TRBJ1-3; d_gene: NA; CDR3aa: CASTREYGGVRGNTIYF; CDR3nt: TGTGCCAGCACCCGCGAGTATGGTGGGGTACGCGGAAACACCATATATTTT
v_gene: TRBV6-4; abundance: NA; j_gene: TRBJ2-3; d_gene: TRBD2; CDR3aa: CASSDKVAGRSDTQYF; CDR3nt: TGTGCCAGCAGTGACAAGGTAGCGGGAAGGTCAGATACGCAGTATTTT
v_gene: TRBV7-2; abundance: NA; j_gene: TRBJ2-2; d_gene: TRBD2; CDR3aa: CASRQRGGDTGELFF; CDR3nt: TGTGCCAGCAGACAACGGGGGGGCGACACCGGGGAGCTGTTTTTT
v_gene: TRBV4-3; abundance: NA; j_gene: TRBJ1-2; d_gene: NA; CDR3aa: CASSQSRGRDYGYTF; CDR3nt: TGCGCCAGCAGCCAATCTAGGGGGAGGGACTATGGCTACACCTTC
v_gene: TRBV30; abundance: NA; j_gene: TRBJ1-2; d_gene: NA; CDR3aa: CAWTRGGENYGYTF; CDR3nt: TGTGCCTGGACCCGGGGGGGCGAGAACTATGGCTACACCTTC
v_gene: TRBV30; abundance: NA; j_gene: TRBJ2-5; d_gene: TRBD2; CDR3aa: CAGSGGGYETQYF; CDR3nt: TGTGCCGGCAGCGGGGGAGGCTATGAGACCCAGTACTTC